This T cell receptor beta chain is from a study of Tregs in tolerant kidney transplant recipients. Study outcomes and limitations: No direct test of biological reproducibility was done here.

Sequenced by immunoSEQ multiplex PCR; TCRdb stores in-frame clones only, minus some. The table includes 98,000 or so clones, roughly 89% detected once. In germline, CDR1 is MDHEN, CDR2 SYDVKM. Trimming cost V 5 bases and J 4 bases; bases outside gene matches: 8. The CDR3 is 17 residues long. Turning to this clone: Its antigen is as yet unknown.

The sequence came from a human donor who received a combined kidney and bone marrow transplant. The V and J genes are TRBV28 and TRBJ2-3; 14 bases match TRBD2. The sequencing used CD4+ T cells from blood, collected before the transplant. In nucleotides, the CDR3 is TGTGCCAGCAGTCTCGGGACTAGCGGGAGTAGGGCAGATACGCAGTATTTT. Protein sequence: CASSLGTSGSRADTQYF.